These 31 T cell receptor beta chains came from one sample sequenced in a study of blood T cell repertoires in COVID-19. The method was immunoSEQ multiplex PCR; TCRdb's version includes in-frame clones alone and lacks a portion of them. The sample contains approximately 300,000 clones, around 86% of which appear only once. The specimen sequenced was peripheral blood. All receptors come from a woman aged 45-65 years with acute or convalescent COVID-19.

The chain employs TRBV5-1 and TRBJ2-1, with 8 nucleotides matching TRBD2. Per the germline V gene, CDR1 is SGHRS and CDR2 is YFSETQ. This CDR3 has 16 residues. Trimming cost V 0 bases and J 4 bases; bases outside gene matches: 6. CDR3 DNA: TGCGCCAGCAGCTTGGGTGGCGGGAGGTGGTACAATGAGCAGTTCTTC. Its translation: CASSLGGGRWYNEQFF.

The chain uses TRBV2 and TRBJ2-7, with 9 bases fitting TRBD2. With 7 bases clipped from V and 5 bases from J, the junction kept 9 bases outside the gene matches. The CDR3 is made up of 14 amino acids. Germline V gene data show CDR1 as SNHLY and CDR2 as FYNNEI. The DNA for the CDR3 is TGTGCCAGCACACGGCGGGAGGGCCAGAACGAGCAGTACTTC. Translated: CASTRREGQNEQYF.

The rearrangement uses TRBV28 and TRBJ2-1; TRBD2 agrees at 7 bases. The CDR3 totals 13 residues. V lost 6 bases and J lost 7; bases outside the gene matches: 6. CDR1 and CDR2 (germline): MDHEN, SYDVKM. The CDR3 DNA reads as TGTGCCAGCAGAATGGGACTAAGAAATGAGCAGTTCTTC. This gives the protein CASRMGLRNEQFF.

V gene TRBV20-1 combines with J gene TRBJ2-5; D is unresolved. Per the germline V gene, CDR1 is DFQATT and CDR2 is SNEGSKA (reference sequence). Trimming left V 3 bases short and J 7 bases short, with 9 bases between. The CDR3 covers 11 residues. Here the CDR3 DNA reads TGCAGTGCTAGCCTCTCTTGGACCCAGTACTTC. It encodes CSASLSWTQYF.

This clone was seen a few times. The CDR3 coding sequence is TGTGCCAGCACCCTGGGACGGTCTAGCGGGAACAATGAGCAGTTCTTC. Protein product: CASTLGRSSGNNEQFF. The rearrangement uses TRBV5-4 and TRBJ2-1; 9 bases agree with TRBD2. The germline V gene encodes CDR1 SGHNT and CDR2 YYREEE (reference sequence). The CDR3 loop spans 16 amino acids. The trim removed 6 bases at V and 5 bases at J, leaving 12 bases unmatched. The whole variable domain, remainder taken from reference TRBV5-4 and TRBJ2-1, is ETGVTQSPTHLIKTRGQQVTLRCSSQSGHNTVSWYQQALGQGPQFIFQYYREEENGRGNFPPRFSGLQFPNYSSELNVNALELDDSALYLCASTLGRSSGNNEQFFGPGTRLTVL.

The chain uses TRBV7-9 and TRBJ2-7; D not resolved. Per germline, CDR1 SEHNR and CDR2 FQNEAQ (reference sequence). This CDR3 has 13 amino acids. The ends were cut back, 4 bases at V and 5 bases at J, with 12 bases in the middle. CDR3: CASSSAVFDEQYF. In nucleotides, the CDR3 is TGTGCCAGCAGCTCCGCGGTGTTCGACGAGCAGTACTTC. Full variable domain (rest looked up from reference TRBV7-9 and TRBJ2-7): DTGVSQNPRHKITKRGQNVTFRCDPISEHNRLYWYRQTLGQGPEFLTYFQNEAQLEKSRLLSDRFSAERPKGSFSTLEIQRTEQGDSAMYLCASSSAVFDEQYFGPGTRLTVT.

The chain's CDR3 is CASSSRRDLRLNYGYTF. The CDR3 coding sequence is TGTGCCAGCAGCTCAAGGAGGGACTTAAGACTTAACTATGGCTACACCTTC. V gene TRBV11-2 combines with J gene TRBJ1-2; a possible D gene is TRBD1 (5 bases). CDR1 and CDR2 from the germline V gene are SGHAT and FQNNGV. CDR3 length: 17 amino acids. With 4 bases removed from V and 1 base from J, the gap between germline ends came to 19 bases.

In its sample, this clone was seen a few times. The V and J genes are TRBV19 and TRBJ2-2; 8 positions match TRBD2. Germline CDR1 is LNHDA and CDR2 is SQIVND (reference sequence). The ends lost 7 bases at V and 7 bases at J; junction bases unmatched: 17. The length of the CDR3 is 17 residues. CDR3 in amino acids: CASMWSVREAHGGELFF. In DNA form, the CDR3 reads TGTGCCAGTATGTGGTCGGTGCGGGAGGCCCATGGCGGGGAGCTGTTTTTT.

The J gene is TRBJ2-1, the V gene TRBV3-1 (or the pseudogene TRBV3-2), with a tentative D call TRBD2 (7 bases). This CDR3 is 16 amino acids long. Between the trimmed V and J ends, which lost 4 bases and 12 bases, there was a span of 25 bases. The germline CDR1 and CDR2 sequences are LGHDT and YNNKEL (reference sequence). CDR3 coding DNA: TGTGCCAGCAGCCCCCTAGACAGCGGGACAATCGGGGGGCAGTTCTTC. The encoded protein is CASSPLDSGTIGGQFF.

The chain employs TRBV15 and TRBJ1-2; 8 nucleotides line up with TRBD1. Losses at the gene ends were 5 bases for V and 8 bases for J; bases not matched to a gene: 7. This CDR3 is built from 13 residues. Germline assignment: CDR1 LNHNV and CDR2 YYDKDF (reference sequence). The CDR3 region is CATSGDRTGGYTF. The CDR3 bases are TGTGCCACCAGCGGGGACAGGACGGGGGGCTACACCTTC.

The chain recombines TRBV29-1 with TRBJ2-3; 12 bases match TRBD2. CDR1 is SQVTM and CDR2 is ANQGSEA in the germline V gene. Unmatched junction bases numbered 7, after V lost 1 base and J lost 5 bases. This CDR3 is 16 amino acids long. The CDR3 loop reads CSVEGATSGRGDTQYF. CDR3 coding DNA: TGCAGCGTTGAAGGGGCGACTAGCGGGAGAGGAGATACGCAGTATTTT.

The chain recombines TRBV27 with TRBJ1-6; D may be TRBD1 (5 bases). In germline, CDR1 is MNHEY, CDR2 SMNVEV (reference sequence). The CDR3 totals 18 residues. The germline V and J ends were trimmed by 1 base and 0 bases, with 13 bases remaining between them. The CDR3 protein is CASSLLVGVSSYNSPLHF. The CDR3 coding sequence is TGTGCCAGCAGTTTATTAGTAGGGGTCTCCTCCTATAATTCACCCCTCCACTTT.

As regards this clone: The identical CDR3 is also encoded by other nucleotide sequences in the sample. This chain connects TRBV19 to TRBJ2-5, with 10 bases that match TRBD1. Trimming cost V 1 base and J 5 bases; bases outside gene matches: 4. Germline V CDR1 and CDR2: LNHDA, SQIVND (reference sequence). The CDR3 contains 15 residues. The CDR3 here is CASSIGTGGGETQYF. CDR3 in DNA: TGTGCCAGTAGTATAGGGACAGGGGGAGGGGAGACCCAGTACTTC.

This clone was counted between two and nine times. The CDR3 sequence: CASSRTGVFEQYF. In DNA, the CDR3 is TGTGCCAGCAGTCGGACAGGGGTATTCGAGCAGTACTTC. The chain carries TRBV5-6 and TRBJ2-7; TRBD1 matches 9 bases. The CDR3 is made up of 13 amino acids. V lost 5 bases and J lost 6; bases outside the gene matches: 6. Germline V gene data show CDR1 as SGHDT and CDR2 as YYEEEE.

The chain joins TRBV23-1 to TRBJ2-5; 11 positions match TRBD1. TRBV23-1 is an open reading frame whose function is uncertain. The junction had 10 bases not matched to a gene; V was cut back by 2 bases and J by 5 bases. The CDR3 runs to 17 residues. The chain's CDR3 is CASSQPGQGVHGETQYF. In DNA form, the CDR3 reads TGCGCCAGCAGTCAACCGGGACAGGGGGTCCATGGCGAGACCCAGTACTTC.

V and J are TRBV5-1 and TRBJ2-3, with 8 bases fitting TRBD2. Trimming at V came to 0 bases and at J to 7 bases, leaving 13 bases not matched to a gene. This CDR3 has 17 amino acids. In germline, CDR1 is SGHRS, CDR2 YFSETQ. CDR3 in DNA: TGCGCCAGCAGCTTGGGAGTAGCGGGGATATCCATGAATACGCAGTATTTT. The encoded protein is CASSLGVAGISMNTQYF.

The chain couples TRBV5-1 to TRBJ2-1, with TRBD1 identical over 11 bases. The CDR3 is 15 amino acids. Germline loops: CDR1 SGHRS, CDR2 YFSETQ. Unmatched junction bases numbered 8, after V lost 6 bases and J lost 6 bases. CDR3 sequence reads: CASTPSGTGGNEQFF. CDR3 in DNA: TGCGCCAGCACCCCATCCGGGACAGGGGGCAATGAGCAGTTCTTC. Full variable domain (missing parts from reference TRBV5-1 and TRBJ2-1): KAGVTQTPRYLIKTRGQQVTLSCSPISGHRSVSWYQQTPGQGLQFLFEYFSETQRNKGNFPGRFSGRQFSNSRSEMNVSTLELGDSALYLCASTPSGTGGNEQFFGPGTRLTVL.

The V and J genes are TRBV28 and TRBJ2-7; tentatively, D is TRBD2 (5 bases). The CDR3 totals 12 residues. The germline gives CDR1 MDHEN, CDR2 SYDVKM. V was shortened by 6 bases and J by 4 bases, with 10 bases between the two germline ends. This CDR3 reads CASSEEGYEQYF. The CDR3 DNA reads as TGTGCCAGCAGCGAAGAGGGTTACGAGCAGTACTTC.

The CDR3 sequence: CASRTGQFYGYTF. CDR3 DNA sequence: TGTGCCAGCAGGACGGGACAGTTTTATGGCTACACCTTC. This sequence joins TRBV6-5 and TRBJ1-2; TRBD1 matches 7 bases. This CDR3 is built from 13 residues. The V segment lost 6 bases and the J segment 5 bases; nucleotides outside the gene matches: 6. The germline gives CDR1 MNHEY, CDR2 SVGAGI.

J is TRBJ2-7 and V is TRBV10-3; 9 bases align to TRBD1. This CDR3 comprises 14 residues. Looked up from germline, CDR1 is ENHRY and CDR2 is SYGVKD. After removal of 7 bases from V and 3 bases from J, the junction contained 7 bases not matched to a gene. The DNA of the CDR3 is TGTGCCATCACTCAGGGACAGGGAAACTACGAGCAGTACTTC. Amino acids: CAITQGQGNYEQYF.

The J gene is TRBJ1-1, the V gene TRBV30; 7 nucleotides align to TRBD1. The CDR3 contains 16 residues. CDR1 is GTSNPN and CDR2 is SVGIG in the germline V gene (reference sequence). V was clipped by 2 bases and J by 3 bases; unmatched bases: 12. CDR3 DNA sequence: TGTGCCTGGAGTTCCAAGGGGGCAGGAGGGGACACTGAAGCTTTCTTT. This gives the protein CAWSSKGAGGDTEAFF.

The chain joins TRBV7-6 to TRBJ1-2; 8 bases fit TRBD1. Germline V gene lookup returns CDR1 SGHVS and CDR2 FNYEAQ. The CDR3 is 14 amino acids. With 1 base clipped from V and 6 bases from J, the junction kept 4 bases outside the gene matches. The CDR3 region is CASSLVAGGDGYTF. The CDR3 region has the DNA TGTGCCAGCAGCTTAGTAGCAGGGGGCGATGGCTACACCTTC. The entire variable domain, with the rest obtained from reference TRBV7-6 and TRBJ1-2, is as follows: GAGVSQSPRYKVTKRGQDVALRCDPISGHVSLYWYRQALGQGPEFLTYFNYEAQQDKSGLPNDRFSAERPEGSISTLTIQRTEQRDSAMYRCASSLVAGGDGYTFGSGTRLTVV.

The chain's CDR3 is CASSRRGGGPHEQYF. The CDR3 nucleotides read TGTGCCAGCAGCCGGAGGGGCGGGGGGCCCCACGAGCAGTACTTC. The genes are TRBV11-2 and TRBJ2-7, with 8 nucleotides matching TRBD2. Germline V lookup: CDR1 SGHAT, CDR2 FQNNGV. The CDR3 contains 15 residues. V lost 5 bases, J lost 5 bases, and 11 bases stayed unmatched.

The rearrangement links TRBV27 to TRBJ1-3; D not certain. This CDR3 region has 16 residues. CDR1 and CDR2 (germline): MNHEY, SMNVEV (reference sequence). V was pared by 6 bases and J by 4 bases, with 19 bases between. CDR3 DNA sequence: TGTGCCAGCAGCCCTAACGGGGTTTCGAGAGGAAACACCATATATTTT. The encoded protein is CASSPNGVSRGNTIYF.

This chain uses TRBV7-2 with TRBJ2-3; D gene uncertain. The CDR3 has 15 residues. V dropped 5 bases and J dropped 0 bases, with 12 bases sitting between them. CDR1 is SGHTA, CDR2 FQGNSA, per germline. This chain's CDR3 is CASSPPIGSTDTQYF. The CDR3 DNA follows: TGTGCCAGCAGCCCACCGATCGGGAGCACAGATACGCAGTATTTT. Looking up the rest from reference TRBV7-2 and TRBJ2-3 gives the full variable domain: GAGVSQSPSNKVTEKGKDVELRCDPISGHTALYWYRQSLGQGLEFLIYFQGNSAPDKSGLPSDRFSAERTGGSVSTLTIQRTQQEDSAVYLCASSPPIGSTDTQYFGPGTRLTVL.

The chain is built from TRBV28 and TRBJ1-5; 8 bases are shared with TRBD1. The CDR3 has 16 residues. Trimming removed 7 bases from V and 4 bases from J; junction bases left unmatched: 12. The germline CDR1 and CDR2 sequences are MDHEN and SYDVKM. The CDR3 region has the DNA TGTGCCAGCAATTCCGCACAGGGGGTCCTAAATCAGCCCCAGCATTTT. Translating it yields CASNSAQGVLNQPQHF. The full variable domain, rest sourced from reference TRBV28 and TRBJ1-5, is DVKVTQSSRYLVKRTGEKVFLECVQDMDHENMFWYRQDPGLGLRLIYFSYDVKMKEKGDIPEGYSVSREKKERFSLILESASTNQTSMYLCASNSAQGVLNQPQHFGDGTRLSIL.

CDR3 DNA sequence: TGTGCCAGTAAGGGAAGCGGATCCTACGAGCAGTACTTC. This codes for CASKGSGSYEQYF. The V and J genes are TRBV19 and TRBJ2-7, with a tentative D call TRBD2 (5 bases). V was cut by 7 bases and J by 1 base, with 11 bases left in between. Germline CDR1 LNHDA, CDR2 SQIVND (reference sequence). There are 13 residues in the CDR3.

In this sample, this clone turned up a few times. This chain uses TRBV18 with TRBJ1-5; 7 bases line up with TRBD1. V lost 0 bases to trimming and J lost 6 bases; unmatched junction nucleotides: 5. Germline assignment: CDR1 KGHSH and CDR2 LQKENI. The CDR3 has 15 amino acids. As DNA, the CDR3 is TGTGCCAGCTCACCACCGGGGGCAGGGGGTCAGCCCCAGCATTTT. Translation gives CASSPPGAGGQPQHF.

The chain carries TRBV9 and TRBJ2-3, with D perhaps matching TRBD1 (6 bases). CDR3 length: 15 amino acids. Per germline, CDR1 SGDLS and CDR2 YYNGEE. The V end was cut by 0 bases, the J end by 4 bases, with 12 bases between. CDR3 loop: CASSVGAGAPDTQYF. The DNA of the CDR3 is TGTGCCAGCAGCGTAGGGGCAGGGGCACCAGATACGCAGTATTTT.

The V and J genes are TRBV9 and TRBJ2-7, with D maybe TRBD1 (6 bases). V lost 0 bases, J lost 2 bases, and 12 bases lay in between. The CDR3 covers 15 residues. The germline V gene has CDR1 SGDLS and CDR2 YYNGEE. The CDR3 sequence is CASSVAGTPTYEQYF. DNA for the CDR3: TGTGCCAGCAGCGTAGCCGGGACACCCACCTACGAGCAGTACTTC.

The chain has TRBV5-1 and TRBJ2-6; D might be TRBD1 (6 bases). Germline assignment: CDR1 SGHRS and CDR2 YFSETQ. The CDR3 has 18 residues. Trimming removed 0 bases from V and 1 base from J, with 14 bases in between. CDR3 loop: CASSLVAGDGSGANVLTF. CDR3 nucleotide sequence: TGCGCCAGCAGCTTGGTGGCAGGGGACGGATCTGGGGCCAACGTCCTGACTTTC.